What follows describes a single TCR beta chain. Its antigen is as yet unknown. TCRdb passed the RT-PCR reads through MiXCR, listing each CDR3 protein once. Seen here are hundreds of thousands of distinct CDR3 sequences, approximately 10% observed once, and the top ten hold around 10%. The CDR3 consists of 17 residues. CDR1 and CDR2 from the germline V gene are GTSNPN and SVGIG (reference sequence). V lost 4 bases to trimming and J lost 7 bases; unmatched junction nucleotides: 18. This record comes from a study of response to subunit inactivated influenza vaccine. Study-level results: After each seasonal influenza vaccination, few new T cells are recruited, the authors suggested.

This sample was also put to use in a study of T cells expressing NK-cell markers. From that report: Researchers built TCR beta cDNA using 5'RACE template switching with UMIs. Of the CD8+ T cell pool in about 6 donors, roughly 1.0-8% was accounted for by dominant NKG2C+ clonotypes.

V gene TRBV30 combines with J gene TRBJ2-1, with 8 bases matching TRBD2. This TCR derives from a man aged 45-65 years who received an inactivated influenza vaccine. Specimen: PBMCs from blood, collected on the day of vaccination. The chain's CDR3 is CAWMTRYGSGSGNEQFF. CDR3 nucleotide sequence: TGTGCCTGGATGACCCGGTATGGGAGCGGGAGTGGTAATGAGCAGTTCTTC.